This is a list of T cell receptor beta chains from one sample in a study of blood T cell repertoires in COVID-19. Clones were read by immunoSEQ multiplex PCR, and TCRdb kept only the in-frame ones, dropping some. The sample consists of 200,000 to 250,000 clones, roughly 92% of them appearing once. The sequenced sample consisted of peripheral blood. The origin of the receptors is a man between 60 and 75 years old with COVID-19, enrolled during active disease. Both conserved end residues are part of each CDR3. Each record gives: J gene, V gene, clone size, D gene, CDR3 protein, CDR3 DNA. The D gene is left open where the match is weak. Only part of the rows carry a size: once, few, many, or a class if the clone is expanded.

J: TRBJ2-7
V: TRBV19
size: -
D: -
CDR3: CASSITLSRDEQYF
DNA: TGTGCCAGTAGTATAACTCTGTCCAGGGACGAGCAGTACTTC

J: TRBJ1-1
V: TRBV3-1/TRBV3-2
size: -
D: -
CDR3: CASSQVLTGRSTEAFF
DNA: TGTGCCAGCAGCCAGGTCTTGACAGGTCGGAGCACTGAAGCTTTCTTT

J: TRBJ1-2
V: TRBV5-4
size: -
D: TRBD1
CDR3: CASSDRAGQGYYGYTF
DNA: TGTGCCAGCAGCGACCGAGCCGGACAGGGGTACTATGGCTACACCTTC

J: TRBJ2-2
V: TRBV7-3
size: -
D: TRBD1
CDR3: CASSSIPDRWETNTGELFF
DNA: TGTGCCAGCAGCTCCATCCCGGACAGGTGGGAAACGAACACCGGGGAGCTGTTTTTT

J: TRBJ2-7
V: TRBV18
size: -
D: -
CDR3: CASSLRRDSSSYEQYF
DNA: TGTGCCAGCTCACTACGCCGGGACTCGAGCTCCTACGAGCAGTACTTC

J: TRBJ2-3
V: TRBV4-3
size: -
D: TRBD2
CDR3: CASSQELRERDTQYF
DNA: TGCGCCAGCAGCCAAGAATTGCGGGAGAGAGATACGCAGTATTTT

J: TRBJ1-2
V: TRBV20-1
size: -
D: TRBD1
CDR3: CSAFAGGGYTF
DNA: TGCAGTGCTTTCGCAGGGGGTGGCTACACCTTC

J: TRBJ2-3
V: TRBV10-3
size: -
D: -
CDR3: CAISETGSTDTQYF
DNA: TGTGCCATCAGTGAGACGGGGTCCACAGATACGCAGTATTTT

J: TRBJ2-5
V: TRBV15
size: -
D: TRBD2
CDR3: CATSDGGKETQYF
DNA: TGTGCCACCAGCGACGGGGGGAAAGAGACCCAGTACTTC

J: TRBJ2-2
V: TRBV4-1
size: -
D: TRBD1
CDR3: CASSNQGAGTGELFF
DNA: TGCGCCAGCAGCAATCAGGGGGCCGGCACCGGGGAGCTGTTTTTT

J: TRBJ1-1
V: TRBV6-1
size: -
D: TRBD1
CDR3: CASSEGQGNTEAFF
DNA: TGTGCCAGCAGTGAGGGACAGGGGAACACTGAAGCTTTCTTT

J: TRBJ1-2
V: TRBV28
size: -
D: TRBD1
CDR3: CASSSTFGAGGHYGYTF
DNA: TGTGCCAGCAGTTCGACCTTTGGGGCAGGGGGGCACTATGGCTACACCTTC

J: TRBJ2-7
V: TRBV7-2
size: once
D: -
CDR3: CASSFGRPLYEQYF
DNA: TGTGCCAGCAGCTTTGGCAGGCCCCTCTACGAGCAGTACTTC

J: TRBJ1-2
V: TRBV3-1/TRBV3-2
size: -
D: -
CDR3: CASSQNSPNYGYTF
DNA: TGTGCCAGCAGCCAAAACAGCCCAAACTATGGCTACACCTTC

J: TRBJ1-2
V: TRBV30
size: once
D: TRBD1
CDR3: CAWSVGDRGYGYTF
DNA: TGTGCCTGGAGTGTTGGGGACAGGGGATATGGCTACACCTTC

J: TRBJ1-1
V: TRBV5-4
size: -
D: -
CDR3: CASSAVQGRPEAFF
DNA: TGTGCCAGCAGCGCCGTACAGGGTCGGCCTGAAGCTTTCTTT

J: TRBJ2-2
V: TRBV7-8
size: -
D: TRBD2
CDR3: CASSLSARQGTSGSYGELFF
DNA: TGTGCCAGCAGCTTATCGGCAAGACAGGGGACTAGCGGGAGTTACGGGGAGCTGTTTTTT

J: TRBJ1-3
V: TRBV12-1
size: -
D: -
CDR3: CASSYPRGPGNTIYF
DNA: TGTGCCAGCAGCTATCCCCGAGGCCCTGGAAACACCATATATTTT

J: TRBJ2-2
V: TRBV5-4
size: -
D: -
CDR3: CASSLALTGTDTGELFF
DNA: TGTGCCAGCAGCTTGGCCCTGACAGGGACTGACACCGGGGAGCTGTTTTTT

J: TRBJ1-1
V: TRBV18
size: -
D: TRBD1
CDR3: CASSPAQGGFYTEAFF
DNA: TGTGCCAGCTCACCGGCCCAGGGGGGTTTTTACACTGAAGCTTTCTTT

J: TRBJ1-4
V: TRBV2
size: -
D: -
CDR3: CASSDRATNEKLFF
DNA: TGTGCCAGCAGTGACCGTGCAACTAATGAAAAACTGTTTTTT

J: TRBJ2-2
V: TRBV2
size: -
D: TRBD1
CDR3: CASKRQGGYTGELFF
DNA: TGTGCCAGCAAACGACAGGGTGGTTACACCGGGGAGCTGTTTTTT

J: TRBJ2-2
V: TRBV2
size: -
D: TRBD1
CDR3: CASRGQPNTNTGELFF
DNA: TGTGCCAGCAGGGGACAGCCAAACACGAACACCGGGGAGCTGTTTTTT

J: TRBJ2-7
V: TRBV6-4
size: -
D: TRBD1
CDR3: CATPRGMGLSEQYF
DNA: TGTGCCACCCCCAGGGGGATGGGGTTGAGCGAGCAGTACTTC

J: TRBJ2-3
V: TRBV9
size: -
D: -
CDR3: CASSVTSGYFTDTQYF
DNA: TGTGCCAGCAGCGTAACCAGCGGTTACTTCACAGATACGCAGTATTTT

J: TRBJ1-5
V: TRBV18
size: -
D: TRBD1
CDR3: CASSLGQGANQPQHF
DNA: TGTGCCAGCTCCCTCGGACAGGGGGCTAATCAGCCCCAGCATTTT

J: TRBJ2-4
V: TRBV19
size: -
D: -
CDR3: CASSDRSRENIQYF
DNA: TGTGCCAGTTCCGACCGCTCCAGGGAAAACATTCAGTACTTC

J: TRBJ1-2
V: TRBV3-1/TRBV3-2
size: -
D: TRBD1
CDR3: CASSTRDRGNYGYTF
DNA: TGTGCCAGCAGCACCCGGGACAGGGGTAACTATGGCTACACCTTC

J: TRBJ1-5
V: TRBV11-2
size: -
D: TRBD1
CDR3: CASRERTGDKSHSNQPQHF
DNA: TGTGCCAGCAGGGAAAGGACAGGGGATAAATCTCATAGCAATCAGCCCCAGCATTTT

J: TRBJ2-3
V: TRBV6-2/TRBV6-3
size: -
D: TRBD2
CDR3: CASSYRSGGPLTDTQYF
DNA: TGTGCCAGCAGTTACAGGAGCGGGGGGCCCCTCACAGATACGCAGTATTTT

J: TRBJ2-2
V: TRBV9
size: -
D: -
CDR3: CASSGLVSTGELFF
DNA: TGTGCCAGCAGCGGACTAGTATCCACCGGGGAGCTGTTTTTT

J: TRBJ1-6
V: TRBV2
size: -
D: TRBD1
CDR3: CASSEARRAGGSPLHF
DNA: TGTGCCAGCAGTGAAGCGAGGAGGGCAGGGGGTTCACCCCTCCACTTT

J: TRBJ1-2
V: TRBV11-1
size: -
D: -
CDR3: CASSLGRQATYGYTF
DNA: TGTGCCAGCAGCTTAGGGCGACAGGCTACCTACGGCTACACCTTC

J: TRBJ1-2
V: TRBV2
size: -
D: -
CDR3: CASSVQNYGYTF
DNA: TGTGCCAGCAGTGTTCAGAACTATGGCTACACCTTC

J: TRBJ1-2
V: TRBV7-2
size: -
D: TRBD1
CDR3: CASSLGQGELYGYTF
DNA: TGTGCCAGCAGCCTCGGACAGGGGGAACTGTATGGCTACACCTTC

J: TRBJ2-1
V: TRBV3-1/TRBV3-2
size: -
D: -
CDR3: CASSLRRSSSYNEQFF
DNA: TGTGCCAGCAGCCTCCGGAGGTCTAGCTCCTACAATGAGCAGTTCTTC

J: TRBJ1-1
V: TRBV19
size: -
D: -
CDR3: CASSIQGTEAFF
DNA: TGTGCCAGTAGTATACAGGGTACTGAAGCTTTCTTT

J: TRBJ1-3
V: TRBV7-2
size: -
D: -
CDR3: CASSSGVVGNTIYF
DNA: TGTGCCAGCAGCTCAGGGGTCGTCGGAAACACCATATATTTT

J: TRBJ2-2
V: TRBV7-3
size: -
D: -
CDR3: CASSLTGGDYTGELFF
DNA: TGTGCCAGCAGCTTAACTGGCGGAGATTACACCGGGGAGCTGTTTTTT

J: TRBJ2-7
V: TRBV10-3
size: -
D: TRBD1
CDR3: CAISVRTGLSEQYF
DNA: TGTGCCATCAGTGTTCGGACAGGGTTGAGCGAGCAGTACTTC

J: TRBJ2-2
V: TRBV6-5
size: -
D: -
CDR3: CAGQVGGFPGELFF
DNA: TGTGCCGGACAAGTTGGGGGGTTTCCCGGGGAGCTGTTTTTT

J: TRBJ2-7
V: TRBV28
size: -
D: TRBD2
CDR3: CASSTPIAGGQPYEQYF
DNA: TGTGCCAGCAGTACACCTATAGCGGGAGGTCAGCCCTACGAGCAGTACTTC

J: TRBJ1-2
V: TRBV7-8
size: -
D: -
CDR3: CASSLLQEPNYGYTF
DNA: TGTGCCAGCAGCTTACTACAGGAACCTAACTATGGCTACACCTTC

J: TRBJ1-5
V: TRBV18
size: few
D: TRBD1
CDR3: CASSPQGDLPNQPQHF
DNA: TGTGCCAGCTCACCCCAGGGGGACCTTCCCAATCAGCCCCAGCATTTT

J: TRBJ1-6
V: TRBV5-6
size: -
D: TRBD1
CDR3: CASSFKTGDYSPLHF
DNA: TGTGCCAGCAGCTTCAAAACAGGGGATTATTCACCCCTCCACTTT

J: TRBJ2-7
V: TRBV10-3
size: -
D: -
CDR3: CAISGTVSYEQYF
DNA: TGTGCCATCAGTGGGACAGTGTCCTACGAGCAGTACTTC